The 28 T cell receptor beta chains listed next were all sequenced from one sample in a study of T cells after yellow fever vaccination. TCRdb re-called the 5' RACE reads with MiXCR, one entry per CDR3 protein. The sample lists fewer than 500,000 distinct CDR3 sequences; roughly a sixth were seen once. The sequencing used PBMCs, collected before the yellow fever booster vaccination. Receptors were obtained from a man younger than 35 who received the YFV17D yellow fever vaccine.

The gene calls are TRBV12-3 or TRBV12-4 and TRBJ1-5, with D hard to call. V gave up 0 bases and J gave up 0 bases, with 12 bases separating them. The CDR3 has 17 residues. The CDR3 sequence: CASSLALESGSNQPQHF. The CDR3 DNA sequence: TGTGCCAGCAGTTTAGCGCTAGAATCAGGTAGCAATCAGCCCCAGCATTTT.

V usage is TRBV5-6 and J usage is TRBJ1-3, with D possibly matching TRBD1 (6 bases). The CDR3 extends over 14 amino acids. Germline V gene sequence: CDR1 SGHDT, CDR2 YYEEEE. Trimming stripped 4 bases from V and 1 base from J, with 9 bases between. In DNA form, the CDR3 reads TGTGCCAGCAGCACTCAGGGGTCTGGAAACACCATATATTTT. Its protein product is CASSTQGSGNTIYF.

The chain uses TRBV10-3 and TRBJ2-3; D may be TRBD2 (5 bases). The CDR3 runs 15 residues. The germline V gene encodes CDR1 ENHRY and CDR2 SYGVKD. With 8 bases removed from V and 0 bases from J, the gap between germline ends came to 15 bases. DNA of the CDR3: TGTGCCATCCTGAGTTCCCGGGGAAGCACAGATACGCAGTATTTT. The encoded protein is CAILSSRGSTDTQYF.

The rearrangement links TRBV7-6 to TRBJ2-7; 10 nucleotides align to TRBD2. The junction had 6 bases not matched to a gene; V was cut back by 2 bases and J by 2 bases. The CDR3 consists of 16 residues. Germline V gene data show CDR1 as SGHVS and CDR2 as FNYEAQ. CDR3 nucleotides: TGTGCCAGCAGCTTACTAGCGGGGGAGACTGCCTACGAGCAGTACTTC. Residues: CASSLLAGETAYEQYF.

The chain carries TRBV4-1 and TRBJ2-1; the D is unclear. This CDR3 comprises 13 residues. CDR1 is MGHRA and CDR2 is YSYEKL in the germline V gene. The V end was cut by 1 base, the J end by 8 bases, with 9 bases between. Here the CDR3 reads CASSQAPRDEQFF. The CDR3 nucleotides are TGCGCCAGCAGCCAAGCCCCCCGGGATGAGCAGTTCTTC.

The chain couples TRBV10-2 to TRBJ2-5; TRBD2 agrees at 8 bases. CDR1 and CDR2 (germline): WSHSY, SAAADI. CDR3 length: 15 residues. The ends lost 6 bases at V and 4 bases at J; junction bases unmatched: 10. CDR3 bases: TGCGCCAGCAGGGGCTCCAGCGGGGGAAGAGAGACCCAGTACTTC. Translation: CASRGSSGGRETQYF.

This sequence joins TRBV5-1 and TRBJ2-3, with D perhaps TRBD1 (6 bases). V was cut by 2 bases and J by 0 bases, with 10 bases left in between. CDR1 and CDR2 (germline): SGHRS, YFSETQ. The CDR3 extends over 15 amino acids. This chain's CDR3 is CASSFGQLSTDTQYF. The CDR3 bases are TGCGCCAGCAGCTTCGGACAGCTGAGCACAGATACGCAGTATTTT.

The rearrangement links TRBV7-6 to TRBJ2-7, with 12 bases aligning to TRBD2. The ends lost 5 bases at V and 3 bases at J; junction bases unmatched: 8. From germline, CDR1 is SGHVS and CDR2 FNYEAQ. This CDR3 is built from 16 residues. The CDR3 nucleotides are TGTGCCAGCAGCCCCCGGACTAGCGGGGAGCTCTACGAGCAGTACTTC. It codes for CASSPRTSGELYEQYF. The full variable domain, with the rest looked up from reference TRBV7-6 and TRBJ2-7, is GAGVSQSPRYKVTKRGQDVALRCDPISGHVSLYWYRQALGQGPEFLTYFNYEAQQDKSGLPNDRFSAERPEGSISTLTIQRTEQRDSAMYRCASSPRTSGELYEQYFGPGTRLTVT.

The chain is built from TRBV7-2 and TRBJ2-3, with D unresolved. The ends were cut back, 2 bases at V and 0 bases at J, with 9 bases in the middle. CDR1 and CDR2 from the germline V gene are SGHTA and FQGNSA. The CDR3 is made up of 15 amino acids. The CDR3: CASSLSGHSTDTQYF. The CDR3 region has the DNA TGTGCCAGCAGCTTATCTGGGCATAGCACAGATACGCAGTATTTT.

A few counts support this clonotype. V and J are TRBV5-1 and TRBJ1-1; TRBD1 matches 7 bases. There are 14 residues in the CDR3. With V trimmed by 7 bases and J by 4 bases, 10 bases remained unmatched. Germline CDR1 and CDR2: SGHRS and YFSETQ. The CDR3 protein is CASLPGTAGTEAFF. DNA for the CDR3: TGCGCCAGCCTCCCCGGGACAGCTGGCACTGAAGCTTTCTTT.

This clonotype was picked up a small number of times. The gene calls are TRBV7-2 and TRBJ2-1; TRBD2 matches 11 bases. Germline CDR1 is SGHTA and CDR2 is FQGNSA. The CDR3 is made up of 15 amino acids. Trimming took 5 bases from V and 7 from J; bases not matched to a gene: 7. The CDR3 nucleotides read TGTGCCAGCAGCCCCCGACTAGCGGGGCAGAATGAGCAGTTCTTC. It encodes CASSPRLAGQNEQFF.

This clonotype was picked up a small number of times. V is TRBV18 and J is TRBJ1-2; the match to TRBD1 covers 10 bases. The V gene's germline CDR1 is KGHSH and CDR2 LQKENI. Germline trimming cut 3 bases from V and 6 bases from J; bases unmatched to any gene: 7. The CDR3 sequence is 15 residues long. DNA for the CDR3: TGTGCCAGCTCACCCACGGGACAGGGGTTGAATGGCTACACCTTC. It encodes CASSPTGQGLNGYTF.

The chain employs TRBV28 and TRBJ2-7, with 7 positions matching TRBD1. After removal of 8 bases from V and 5 bases from J, the junction contained 12 bases not matched to a gene. There are 14 residues in the CDR3. In germline, CDR1 is MDHEN, CDR2 SYDVKM. The CDR3 region is CASLTLTGSDEQYF. For the CDR3, the DNA is TGTGCCAGCCTGACTCTGACAGGGAGTGACGAGCAGTACTTC.

This clonotype was counted a few times. The V gene is TRBV20-1, the J gene TRBJ1-1; D is unclear. V gave up 3 bases and J gave up 5 bases, with 13 bases separating them. Germline V lookup: CDR1 DFQATT, CDR2 SNEGSKA (reference sequence). The CDR3 covers 13 residues. The CDR3 DNA is TGCAGTGCTAGTCGGGTAGGGTGGACTGAAGCTTTCTTT. As protein: CSASRVGWTEAFF.

This clonotype turned up a few times. V gene TRBV20-1 combines with J gene TRBJ2-2; 9 positions match TRBD1. The germline CDR1 and CDR2 sequences are DFQATT and SNEGSKA (reference sequence). V shed 0 bases and J 4 bases; nucleotides not matched to a gene: 6. This CDR3 comprises 16 residues. CDR3 DNA: TGCAGTGCTAGAGATATACGACAGGGGGGCACCGGGGAGCTGTTTTTT. It is translated as CSARDIRQGGTGELFF.

The chain joins TRBV7-3 to TRBJ2-5, with TRBD1 matching over 10 bases. Trimming cost V 8 bases and J 3 bases; bases outside gene matches: 9. Per germline, CDR1 SGHTA and CDR2 FQGTGA. There are 15 residues in the CDR3. The CDR3 loop is CASGDRGGLEETQYF. In nucleotides, the CDR3 is TGTGCCAGCGGGGACAGGGGAGGTTTAGAAGAGACCCAGTACTTC.

V usage is TRBV6-2 or TRBV6-3 and J usage is TRBJ2-1; D possibly corresponds to TRBD1 (5 bases). The V end was cut by 6 bases, the J end by 10 bases, with 13 bases between. The CDR3 is 12 residues long. Germline CDR1 is MNHEY and CDR2 is SVGEGT. CDR3 bases: TGTGCCAGCAGGGACAATACCGGCGAGCAGTTCTTC. This translates into CASRDNTGEQFF.

The gene calls are TRBV20-1 and TRBJ1-1, with a tentative D call TRBD1 (5 bases). Trimming removed 1 base at V and 6 bases at J, with 12 bases between. Germline values: CDR1 DFQATT, CDR2 SNEGSKA (reference sequence). There are 13 residues in the CDR3. CDR3 sequence (DNA): TGCAGTGCTAGAGTCAGGGATCTAGCTGAAGCTTTCTTT. Its protein product is CSARVRDLAEAFF.

In this sample, this clonotype turned up many times. This chain connects TRBV5-1 to TRBJ2-3; the match to TRBD2 covers 11 bases. J gave up 7 bases and V 4 bases, and 11 bases lay outside the gene matches. CDR3 size: 16 residues. The germline gives CDR1 SGHRS, CDR2 YFSETQ. The CDR3 DNA reads as TGCGCCAGCAGCGAGACACTGACTAGCGGGGAGCATACGCAGTATTTT. This sequence encodes CASSETLTSGEHTQYF.

This chain uses TRBV4-1 with TRBJ1-2; D gene ambiguous. Trimming left V 0 bases short and J 4 bases short, with 15 bases between. The germline gives CDR1 MGHRA, CDR2 YSYEKL. The CDR3 extends over 16 amino acids. The CDR3 bases are TGCGCCAGCAGCCAAGAAGTCGGCATTACCTTCTATGGCTACACCTTC. Translated: CASSQEVGITFYGYTF.

The chain recombines TRBV12-3 or TRBV12-4 with TRBJ1-2; D unclear. V was clipped by 3 bases and J by 5 bases, with 13 bases between them. This CDR3 has 14 amino acids. The CDR3: CASSFSVTGYGYTF. CDR3 nucleotides: TGTGCCAGCAGTTTTAGTGTAACGGGATATGGCTACACCTTC.

The J gene is TRBJ1-1, the V gene TRBV18; D is unresolved. This CDR3 region has 13 residues. With 2 bases removed from V and 5 bases from J, the gap between germline ends came to 9 bases. Germline CDR1 reads KGHSH; CDR2 reads LQKENI. The CDR3 DNA sequence: TGTGCCAGCTCACCAGAGGCCTGGACTGAAGCTTTCTTT. This translates into CASSPEAWTEAFF. Using reference TRBV18 and TRBJ1-1 for the parts outside the CDR3, the full variable domain is NAGVMQNPRHLVRRRGQEARLRCSPMKGHSHVYWYRQLPEEGLKFMVYLQKENIIDESGMPKERFSAEFPKEGPSILRIQQVVRGDSAAYFCASSPEAWTEAFFGQGTRLTVV.

The genes are TRBV11-1 and TRBJ2-1; tentatively, D is TRBD1 (5 bases). V was shortened by 1 base and J by 4 bases, with 14 bases between the two germline ends. Germline V CDR1 and CDR2: SGHAT, FQDESV (reference sequence). The CDR3 is made up of 16 amino acids. This chain's CDR3 is CASSLVRGRSYNEQFF. CDR3 in DNA: TGTGCCAGCAGCTTAGTTAGGGGCCGCTCTTACAATGAGCAGTTCTTC.

The CDR3 DNA follows: TGTGCCACCAGCCTGGGGGGGGGCGCGTCTGGGGCCAACGTCCTGACTTTC. It specifies CATSLGGGASGANVLTF. The chain couples TRBV15 to TRBJ2-6, with D perhaps TRBD2 (7 bases). Germline values: CDR1 LNHNV, CDR2 YYDKDF (reference sequence). The CDR3 spans 17 residues. V gave up 5 bases and J gave up 1 base, with 15 bases separating them.

The V gene is TRBV9, the J gene TRBJ1-2; D possibly corresponds to TRBD1 (6 bases). The germline gives CDR1 SGDLS, CDR2 YYNGEE. Trimming pared 6 bases from V and 6 bases from J, leaving 15 bases between. The CDR3 consists of 13 residues. CDR3 sequence: CASTQGGWDGYTF. DNA of the CDR3: TGTGCCAGCACCCAAGGGGGTTGGGATGGCTACACCTTC.

This clonotype turned up a few times. This sequence joins TRBV6-5 and TRBJ2-2, with D possibly being TRBD1 or TRBD2 (5 bases each). The CDR3 extends over 16 amino acids. Germline values: CDR1 MNHEY, CDR2 SVGAGI. The germline V and J ends were trimmed by 5 bases and 2 bases, with 15 bases remaining between them. CDR3 DNA: TGTGCCAGCAGTGACTACGGTGGGGCAAACACCGGGGAGCTGTTTTTT. This codes for CASSDYGGANTGELFF.

V is TRBV7-6 and J is TRBJ2-3, with TRBD1 as a possible D gene (7 bases). This CDR3 has 16 residues. Trimming pared 1 base from V and 2 bases from J, leaving 13 bases between. Looked up from germline, CDR1 is SGHVS and CDR2 is FNYEAQ. The CDR3 loop is CASSLEGAGLTDTQYF. CDR3 nucleotides: TGTGCCAGCAGCTTAGAGGGGGCGGGGCTCACAGATACGCAGTATTTT.

The V gene is TRBV3-1, the J gene TRBJ1-1; no reliable D call. This CDR3 contains 14 residues. The germline V and J ends were trimmed by 4 bases and 3 bases, with 12 bases remaining between them. Germline V lookup: CDR1 LGHDT, CDR2 YNNKEL (reference sequence). The CDR3 protein is CASSRYTDDTEAFF. For the CDR3, the DNA is TGTGCCAGCAGCCGATATACGGACGACACTGAAGCTTTCTTT.